This passage covers 21 T cell receptor beta chains from one sample sequenced in a study of T cell changes during pregnancy in multiple sclerosis. Assay used: immunoSEQ multiplex PCR; TCRdb lists only in-frame clones, some missing. The sample has 95,000 to 100,000 clones; around 90% are singletons. Sequenced material: peripheral blood, taken in the second trimester of pregnancy. All receptors come from a female donor with multiple sclerosis, enrolled in a pregnancy study.

The chain joins TRBV7-9 to TRBJ1-5, with TRBD1 as a possible D gene (6 bases). Between the trimmed V and J ends, which lost 5 bases and 2 bases, there was a span of 16 bases. CDR1 and CDR2 from the germline V gene are SEHNR and FQNEAQ (reference sequence). The CDR3 is 16 residues long. CDR3: CASSLGGGGGNQPQHF. In DNA form, the CDR3 reads TGTGCCAGCAGCCTCGGGGGAGGGGGTGGCAATCAGCCCCAGCATTTT.

This clone has just a few counts. This chain uses TRBV2 with TRBJ1-5, with D possibly being TRBD1 (6 bases). Trimming cost V 6 bases and J 0 bases, with 9 bases left between them. This CDR3 region has 14 residues. Germline loops: CDR1 SNHLY, CDR2 FYNNEI. As DNA, the CDR3 is TGTGCCAGCAGGAGGGACATTAGCAATCAGCCCCAGCATTTT. Translation: CASRRDISNQPQHF.

The rearrangement links TRBV18 to TRBJ2-1, with a possible D match to TRBD1 (5 bases). The germline V gene has CDR1 KGHSH and CDR2 LQKENI. This CDR3 region has 16 residues. The germline V and J ends were trimmed by 4 bases and 6 bases, with 19 bases remaining between them. CDR3 in amino acids: CASSLGAIPRLNEQFF. CDR3 in DNA: TGTGCCAGCTCACTAGGGGCAATCCCCCGCCTCAATGAGCAGTTCTTC.

The chain has TRBV29-1 and TRBJ2-2; D possibly corresponds to TRBD2 (5 bases). CDR1 SQVTM and CDR2 ANQGSEA come from the germline V gene. Trimming pared 7 bases from V and 4 bases from J, leaving 16 bases between. CDR3 length: 14 residues. The chain's CDR3 is CSAESGRRTGELFF. The CDR3 coding sequence is TGCAGCGCCGAGTCGGGGAGACGCACCGGGGAGCTGTTTTTT.

The chain has TRBV19 and TRBJ2-4; 7 bases are shared with TRBD1. Per the germline V gene, CDR1 is LNHDA and CDR2 is SQIVND (reference sequence). Trimming cost V 6 bases and J 0 bases; bases outside gene matches: 11. The CDR3 runs to 17 residues. The CDR3 region is CASRQKTGDLAKNIQYF. The CDR3, as DNA: TGTGCCAGTAGACAAAAAACAGGGGACCTAGCCAAAAACATTCAGTACTTC.

The chain combines TRBV11-2 with TRBJ2-1; D is perhaps TRBD2 (6 bases). The germline V and J ends were trimmed by 1 base and 4 bases, with 23 bases remaining between them. The CDR3 runs 19 residues. Germline assignment: CDR1 SGHAT and CDR2 FQNNGV. CDR3 nucleotide sequence: TGTGCCAGCAGCTTAGTCGGGGGATGGGGGGACCCTACTTACAATGAGCAGTTCTTC. Its translation: CASSLVGGWGDPTYNEQFF.

This clone was counted a few times. The rearrangement joins TRBV6-5 to TRBJ1-2; D remains unclear. V was trimmed by 5 bases and J by 5 bases, leaving 18 bases between them. Germline lookup yields CDR1 MNHEY and CDR2 SVGAGI. The CDR3 loop spans 15 amino acids. In nucleotides, the CDR3 is TGTGCCAGCAGTCGACACCGGTCCACTTTGTATGGCTACACCTTC. The encoded protein is CASSRHRSTLYGYTF.

The V gene is TRBV5-6, the J gene TRBJ2-1, with D perhaps matching TRBD2 (5 bases). V was clipped by 1 base and J by 0 bases, with 11 bases between them. CDR1 SGHDT and CDR2 YYEEEE come from the germline V gene. This CDR3 comprises 16 residues. The CDR3: CASSLLTGSSYNEQFF. DNA for the CDR3: TGTGCCAGCAGCTTGTTAACGGGGAGCTCCTACAATGAGCAGTTCTTC.

The gene calls are TRBV30 and TRBJ2-2; TRBD1 matches 7 bases. The CDR3 is 16 residues long. The germline V gene has CDR1 GTSNPN and CDR2 SVGIG (reference sequence). V was clipped by 4 bases and J by 5 bases; unmatched bases: 13. The chain's CDR3 is CAWTPPRGRPTGELFF. The CDR3 region has the DNA TGTGCCTGGACCCCACCAAGGGGGCGACCTACCGGGGAGCTGTTTTTT.

As concerns this clone: Other DNA sequences of this sample code for an identical CDR3. This chain joins TRBV6-1 and TRBJ2-7; tentatively, D is TRBD2 (6 bases). The CDR3 runs to 12 residues. The V and J ends lost 6 bases and 0 bases respectively, with 6 bases between them. From germline, CDR1 is MNHNS and CDR2 SASEGT. The CDR3 sequence is CASRGGSYEQYF. DNA for the CDR3: TGTGCCAGCAGGGGGGGCTCCTACGAGCAGTACTTC.

CDR3 region: CASSQTQREGSDEQFF. The CDR3 DNA reads TGTGCCAGCAGCCAGACCCAGCGGGAGGGATCCGATGAGCAGTTCTTC. This chain links TRBV5-6 with TRBJ2-1, with TRBD2 matching 10 bases. V shed 4 bases and J 8 bases; nucleotides not matched to a gene: 12. CDR1 is SGHDT, CDR2 YYEEEE, per germline. The CDR3 loop spans 16 amino acids.

The J gene is TRBJ1-2, the V gene TRBV5-6; TRBD1 matches 7 bases. Per the germline V gene, CDR1 is SGHDT and CDR2 is YYEEEE. This CDR3 has 15 amino acids. The V segment lost 3 bases and the J segment 0 bases; nucleotides outside the gene matches: 5. The CDR3 DNA reads TGTGCCAGCAGCTCGTGGGACAGACCTAACTATGGCTACACCTTC. It is translated as CASSSWDRPNYGYTF.

This sequence joins TRBV12-5 and TRBJ2-4, with 7 bases matching TRBD2. V lost 0 bases, J lost 0 bases, and 5 bases stayed unmatched. CDR1 is LGHNT, CDR2 FRNRAP, per germline. The CDR3 loop spans 17 amino acids. Written as DNA, the CDR3 is TGTGCTAGTGGTTTGGTTTCTAGCGGCCTAGCCAAAAACATTCAGTACTTC. It specifies CASGLVSSGLAKNIQYF. The full variable domain, completed using reference TRBV12-5 and TRBJ2-4, is DARVTQTPRHKVTEMGQEVTMRCQPILGHNTVFWYRQTMMQGLELLAYFRNRAPLDDSGMPKDRFSAEMPDATLATLKIQPSEPRDSAVYFCASGLVSSGLAKNIQYFGAGTRLSVL.

The gene calls are TRBV15 and TRBJ2-7; D perhaps matches TRBD2 (6 bases). V was shortened by 0 bases and J by 2 bases, with 14 bases between the two germline ends. The CDR3 sequence is 16 residues long. The germline gives CDR1 LNHNV, CDR2 YYDKDF (reference sequence). The CDR3 sequence is CATSRDLAGSAYEQYF. The CDR3 DNA sequence: TGTGCCACCAGCAGAGATCTCGCGGGATCAGCCTACGAGCAGTACTTC. The whole variable domain, filled in from reference TRBV15 and TRBJ2-7, reads DAMVIQNPRYQVTQFGKPVTLSCSQTLNHNVMYWYQQKSSQAPKLLFHYYDKDFNNEADTPDNFQSRRPNTSFCFLDIRSPGLGDTAMYLCATSRDLAGSAYEQYFGPGTRLTVT.

The chain couples TRBV2 to TRBJ2-1; D is undetermined. The CDR3 runs 13 residues. Germline values: CDR1 SNHLY, CDR2 FYNNEI. V shed 6 bases and J shed 4 bases, with 10 bases lying between them. The CDR3 region is CASRMTSYNEQFF. The CDR3 bases are TGTGCCAGCAGGATGACAAGTTACAATGAGCAGTTCTTC.

The chain carries TRBV28 and TRBJ1-4, with 8 bases identical to TRBD1. Germline lookup yields CDR1 MDHEN and CDR2 SYDVKM. V lost 6 bases and J lost 16; bases outside the gene matches: 19. The CDR3 consists of 15 residues. CDR3 nucleotide sequence: TGTGCCAGCAGCCCGATGAGGGACAGGCAAGTTAAGGGGTTTTTT. Residues: CASSPMRDRQVKGFF.

The CDR3 sequence is CASSLSTGGSNQPQHF. DNA for the CDR3: TGTGCCAGCAGTTTATCGACAGGGGGTAGCAATCAGCCCCAGCATTTT. The genes are TRBV6-6 and TRBJ1-5, with 9 bases matching TRBD1. J lost 0 bases, V lost 4 bases, and 4 bases had no gene match. Germline CDR1 is MNHNY and CDR2 is SVGAGI (reference sequence). This CDR3 is 16 amino acids long.

CDR3 in DNA: TGTGCCAGCGGGTGGGAGGGTGTTGATACGCAGTATTTT. Its translation: CASGWEGVDTQYF. The rearrangement uses TRBV28 and TRBJ2-3; 7 positions match TRBD2. Germline V gene lookup returns CDR1 MDHEN and CDR2 SYDVKM. With 8 bases clipped from V and 6 bases from J, the junction kept 8 bases outside the gene matches. The CDR3 covers 13 residues.

The chain combines TRBV4-1 with TRBJ2-3; 12 nucleotides agree with TRBD2. The germline CDR1 and CDR2 sequences are MGHRA and YSYEKL. With 1 base clipped from V and 4 bases from J, the junction kept 15 bases outside the gene matches. CDR3 length: 20 amino acids. The chain's CDR3 is CASSQANLAGGPRVADTQYF. The CDR3 DNA follows: TGCGCCAGCAGCCAAGCGAATCTAGCGGGAGGGCCGAGAGTTGCAGATACGCAGTATTTT.

The rearrangement joins TRBV27 to TRBJ2-7; 10 bases fit TRBD1. Germline CDR1 reads MNHEY; CDR2 reads SMNVEV (reference sequence). V shed 5 bases, J shed 1 base, and the junction held 8 bases outside the gene matches. The CDR3 covers 16 residues. CDR3 DNA: TGTGCCAGCAGTCCCGACAGGGGGCTGACGTCCTACGAGCAGTACTTC. Residues: CASSPDRGLTSYEQYF.

The rearrangement uses TRBV27 and TRBJ1-2; no definite D call. The germline V gene has CDR1 MNHEY and CDR2 SMNVEV (reference sequence). The V end lost 3 bases, the J end lost 2 bases, and 13 bases lay between the germline ends. The CDR3 is made up of 15 amino acids. The CDR3 coding sequence is TGTGCCAGCAGTTTCTACCGGGAGATGAACTATGGCTACACCTTC. Translated, it gives CASSFYREMNYGYTF.